The 20 T cell receptor beta chains below come from one sample, sequenced in a study of CD8+CD57+ T cells in acquired aplastic anemia. The TCR beta profiling, which covered VDJ combination and CDR3 sequence, was carried out using genomic DNA as the template. TCRdb called the reads again in MiXCR, with one record for every CDR3 protein. The table includes hundreds of thousands of distinct CDR3 sequences, around three fifths detected once. CD8+CD57+ cell expansion, shown by flow cytometry, had occurred in the patients selected for sequencing. The source material was sorted CD4+, CD8+, or CD8+CD57+ T cells (not recorded which) from PBMCs. The receptors derive from a human donor with aplastic anemia.

The V call is TRBV12-3 or TRBV12-4, the J call TRBJ1-2, with no clear D. V dropped 5 bases and J dropped 5 bases, with 15 bases sitting between them. The CDR3 loop spans 14 amino acids. CDR3 sequence: CASSARHKTYGYTF. The CDR3, as DNA: TGTGCCAGCAGTGCACGACACAAGACATATGGCTACACCTTC.

This clonotype came up many times. J is TRBJ2-4 and V is TRBV19; 10 positions agree with TRBD1. The CDR3 is 15 residues long. The ends lost 5 bases at V and 1 base at J; junction bases unmatched: 2. The germline V gene has CDR1 LNHDA and CDR2 SQIVND (reference sequence). CDR3: CASSPGQGAKNIQYF. As DNA, the CDR3 is TGTGCCAGTAGTCCGGGACAGGGGGCCAAAAACATTCAGTACTTC.

The V and J genes are TRBV2 and TRBJ2-1; perhaps TRBD2 as D (7 bases). V gave up 1 base and J gave up 5 bases, with 12 bases separating them. Per germline, CDR1 SNHLY and CDR2 FYNNEI. The CDR3 totals 15 residues. This CDR3 is CASSEGGGLHNEQFF. DNA for the CDR3: TGTGCCAGCAGTGAAGGGGGGGGGCTTCACAATGAGCAGTTCTTC.

The chain links TRBV6-2 or TRBV6-3 to TRBJ2-1; 8 positions match TRBD2. The CDR3 extends over 17 amino acids. After removal of 2 bases from V and 8 bases from J, the junction contained 14 bases not matched to a gene. In germline, CDR1 is MNHEY, CDR2 SVGEGT. CDR3 sequence (DNA): TGTGCCAGCAGTTACCAACTCGGGCGGGGGGCGAGGGATGAGCAGTTCTTC. Encoded protein: CASSYQLGRGARDEQFF.

This clonotype occurred many times. The rearrangement links TRBV6-1 to TRBJ2-2; unclear D gene. Trimming stripped 2 bases from V and 1 base from J, with 8 bases between. The CDR3 is made up of 15 amino acids. Germline V gene sequence: CDR1 MNHNS, CDR2 SASEGT. CDR3 region: CASSEPGRNTGELFF. For the CDR3, the DNA is TGTGCCAGCAGTGAACCTGGCAGGAACACCGGGGAGCTGTTTTTT.

This clonotype was detected a few times. The chain recombines TRBV2 with TRBJ2-1; either TRBD1 or TRBD2 may supply D (5 bases each). This CDR3 spans 16 amino acids. V lost 6 bases, J lost 7 bases, and 22 bases lay in between. Germline CDR1 and CDR2: SNHLY and FYNNEI. The chain's CDR3 is CASRGPASSVANEQFF. CDR3 in DNA: TGTGCCAGCAGGGGACCGGCCTCGAGCGTGGCTAATGAGCAGTTCTTC.

The chain links TRBV9 to TRBJ2-1; 8 bases map to TRBD2. V shed 2 bases, J shed 7 bases, and the junction held 8 bases outside the gene matches. The CDR3 is 15 residues long. CDR1 and CDR2 (germline): SGDLS, YYNGEE. This chain's CDR3 is CASSVGAGVRNEQFF. In DNA form, the CDR3 reads TGTGCCAGCAGCGTCGGAGCGGGAGTACGGAATGAGCAGTTCTTC.

V is TRBV24-1 and J is TRBJ2-2, with D perhaps matching TRBD1 or TRBD2 (6 bases each). CDR1 and CDR2 (germline): KGHDR, SFDVKD. V was trimmed by 2 bases and J by 4 bases, leaving 13 bases between them. This CDR3 comprises 16 residues. The CDR3 nucleotides read TGTGCCACCAGTGATTCGGCGGGACACAGCACCGGGGAGCTGTTTTTT. Translated, it gives CATSDSAGHSTGELFF.

The chain recombines TRBV19 with TRBJ2-7; 8 nucleotides line up with TRBD2. The germline gives CDR1 LNHDA, CDR2 SQIVND (reference sequence). This CDR3 region has 16 residues. V trimming: 5 bases; J trimming: 7 bases; junction bases outside the gene matches: 16. The DNA of the CDR3 is TGTGCCAGTAGTGCCACCCTGGGAAGCGGGAGAAGAGAGCAGTACTTC. Translated: CASSATLGSGRREQYF.

The gene calls are TRBV12-3 or TRBV12-4 and TRBJ1-4, with TRBD1 as a possible D gene (5 bases). V was shortened by 7 bases and J by 5 bases, with 23 bases between the two germline ends. CDR3 length: 17 amino acids. The CDR3 DNA is TGTGCCAGCACCCAATACCCGGGGGAGGGGTCGAATGAAAAACTGTTTTTT. This translates into CASTQYPGEGSNEKLFF.

The chain has TRBV20-1 and TRBJ1-1; TRBD1 might be the D (6 bases). CDR3 length equals 15 residues. Trimming pared 5 bases from V and 0 bases from J, leaving 16 bases between. Germline CDR1 DFQATT, CDR2 SNEGSKA (reference sequence). CDR3 sequence: CSAPRDIFMNTEAFF. In DNA, the CDR3 is TGCAGTGCTCCCCGGGACATTTTCATGAACACTGAAGCTTTCTTT.

The V and J genes are TRBV6-5 and TRBJ1-3; D uncertain. This CDR3 contains 15 residues. From germline, CDR1 is MNHEY and CDR2 SVGAGI. V lost 6 bases and J lost 0, with 12 bases in between. As DNA, the CDR3 is TGTGCCAGCAGAGGCGACGGAAACTCTGGAAACACCATATATTTT. This translates into CASRGDGNSGNTIYF.

This clonotype was counted many times. This chain joins TRBV15 and TRBJ2-7, with 7 bases identical to TRBD1. With V trimmed by 2 bases and J by 3 bases, 4 bases remained unmatched. The CDR3 is 14 amino acids. Germline V gene sequence: CDR1 LNHNV, CDR2 YYDKDF (reference sequence). The CDR3 region has the DNA TGTGCCACCAGCAGACGGGACAGAGACTACGAGCAGTACTTC. Encoded protein: CATSRRDRDYEQYF.

This clonotype was seen only a few times. V usage is TRBV20-1 and J usage is TRBJ1-6; unclear D gene. The V end was cut by 0 bases, the J end by 5 bases, with 11 bases between. Germline CDR1 is DFQATT and CDR2 is SNEGSKA (reference sequence). The CDR3 contains 15 residues. CDR3 nucleotides: TGCAGTGCTAGAGATATGGCCGGTAATAATTCACCCCTCCACTTT. The encoded protein is CSARDMAGNNSPLHF.

On this clonotype: A much larger clone lies a single base off, so this may be a read error. The gene calls are TRBV6-1 and TRBJ1-1; D uncertain. Looked up from germline, CDR1 is MNHNS and CDR2 is SASEGT. The CDR3 loop spans 15 amino acids. Deletions cut 2 bases from V and 5 bases from J, with 15 bases between. The CDR3 region has the DNA TGTGCCAGCAGTGAACGGGGAGCCAGGAGGACTGAAGCTTTCTTT. Protein sequence: CASSERGARRTEAFF.

This clonotype was found many times. The V and J genes are TRBV7-2 and TRBJ2-7; TRBD1 matches at 10 bases. V trimming: 4 bases; J trimming: 6 bases; junction bases outside the gene matches: 6. CDR1 is SGHTA and CDR2 is FQGNSA in the germline V gene. The CDR3 runs to 14 residues. The CDR3 loop reads CASSSDRGRTEQYF. CDR3 coding DNA: TGTGCCAGCAGCTCCGACAGGGGGCGAACCGAGCAGTACTTC.

The chain combines TRBV9 with TRBJ1-2; D is uncertain. CDR3 size: 14 residues. Per germline, CDR1 SGDLS and CDR2 YYNGEE. V lost 2 bases and J 1 base, leaving 9 bases between the germline ends. CDR3 in DNA: TGTGCCAGCAGCGTGGGGTTAGGTAACTATGGCTACACCTTC. This encodes CASSVGLGNYGYTF.

Remarks on this clonotype: An end of the junction does not agree with germline; a read error may underlie this. The V call is TRBV7-9, the J call TRBJ1-4, with D tentatively TRBD1 (5 bases). The germline V gene encodes CDR1 SEHNR and CDR2 FQNEAQ (reference sequence). This CDR3 is 14 amino acids long. The CDR3 is CVSSFRQTNEKLFF. Written as DNA, the CDR3 is TGTGTCAGCAGCTTTAGACAGACGAATGAAAAACTGTTTTTT.

This clonotype was picked up many times. The chain carries TRBV12-3 or TRBV12-4 and TRBJ2-3; 12 nucleotides agree with TRBD2. The CDR3 spans 18 residues. V lost 6 bases to trimming and J lost 1 base; unmatched junction nucleotides: 11. The CDR3 DNA sequence: TGTGCCAGCAGCGGACTAGCGGGAAATCCATACGGCACAGATACGCAGTATTTT. Its translation: CASSGLAGNPYGTDTQYF.

Only a few counts were recorded for this clonotype. V gene TRBV20-1 combines with J gene TRBJ1-6; no clear D gene. The CDR3 has 12 amino acids. Germline V gives CDR1 DFQATT, CDR2 SNEGSKA (reference sequence). The germline V and J ends were trimmed by 3 bases and 10 bases, with 10 bases remaining between them. CDR3 nucleotides: TGCAGTGCTAGCCGGGGAGGGTCACCCCTCCACTTT. Translated: CSASRGGSPLHF.